The rows below give T cell receptor beta chains drawn from one sample of a study of shared clonotypes between healthy human individuals. Libraries were prepared by immunoSEQ multiplex PCR; TCRdb keeps only in-frame clonotypes and omits some of them. The data contain 1.6 million or so clones, more than 95% of them singletons. The source material was naive CD4+ T cells sorted from blood. The receptors stem from a man aged 25 to 45 in good health. The CDR3 runs from the conserved cysteine through the conserved F or W. D genes are given only for firm matches. Rows may omit the clone size; those that give it use once, few, many or a size class.

V	J	size	D	CDR3	DNA
TRBV5-4	TRBJ2-2	-	-	CASSLGALNTGELFF	TGTGCCAGCAGCTTAGGGGCACTGAACACCGGGGAGCTGTTTTTT
TRBV10-1	TRBJ2-1	-	-	CASSDRLVNEQFF	TGCGCCAGCAGTGATAGACTAGTCAATGAGCAGTTCTTC
TRBV28	TRBJ1-2	-	-	CASSSMGYTF	TGTGCCAGCAGTTCAATGGGCTACACCTTC
TRBV19	TRBJ1-1	-	-	CASTLNTEAFF	TGTGCCAGTACTTTGAACACTGAAGCTTTCTTT
TRBV27	TRBJ2-7	-	TRBD2	CASSLSRLAGSEQYF	TGTGCCAGCAGTTTATCGAGACTAGCGGGATCCGAGCAGTACTTC
TRBV6-1	TRBJ2-7	-	-	CASSARTYEQYF	TGTGCCAGCAGTGCACGGACTTACGAGCAGTACTTC
TRBV5-1	TRBJ1-2	-	TRBD1	CASSLEGQPYGYTF	TGCGCCAGCAGCTTGGAGGGACAGCCCTATGGCTACACCTTC
TRBV7-6	TRBJ2-2	-	TRBD2	CASSLIAGLSGELFF	TGTGCCAGCAGCTTAATAGCGGGATTATCTGGGGAGCTGTTTTTT
TRBV11-1	TRBJ2-1	-	TRBD1	CASSTRTGASEQFF	TGTGCCAGCAGCACGAGGACAGGGGCTAGTGAGCAGTTCTTC
TRBV6-1	TRBJ2-3	-	TRBD2	CASSAIAGATGGASTDTQYF	TGTGCCAGCAGTGCGATAGCGGGAGCCACGGGAGGGGCTAGCACAGATACGCAGTATTTT
TRBV2	TRBJ1-1	-	-	CASSVGRGTEAFF	TGTGCCAGCAGTGTAGGGCGGGGAACTGAAGCTTTCTTT
TRBV10-3	TRBJ1-1	once	TRBD1	CAIQGGQGNTEAFF	TGTGCCATCCAAGGCGGACAGGGAAACACTGAAGCTTTCTTT
TRBV28	TRBJ2-3	-	TRBD2	CASSLGLAGPSTDTQYF	TGTGCCAGCAGTTTGGGACTAGCGGGACCGAGCACAGATACGCAGTATTTT
TRBV6-5	TRBJ2-1	-	TRBD2	CASSFSGRRWDEQFF	TGTGCCAGCAGTTTCAGCGGGAGAAGGTGGGATGAGCAGTTCTTC
TRBV19	TRBJ2-5	-	TRBD1	CASSADRRRETQYF	TGTGCCAGTAGTGCGGACAGGAGGAGGGAGACCCAGTACTTC
TRBV7-9	TRBJ2-7	-	-	CASSFAAEGEQYF	TGTGCCAGCAGCTTTGCTGCAGAGGGCGAGCAGTACTTC
TRBV7-3	TRBJ2-3	-	TRBD2	CASSPRGSGGPYTQYF	TGTGCCAGCAGCCCCAGGGGTAGCGGGGGCCCCTATACGCAGTATTTT
TRBV5-4	TRBJ2-5	-	-	CASSLDRQETQYF	TGTGCCAGCAGCTTGGACAGGCAAGAGACCCAGTACTTC
TRBV28	TRBJ1-1	-	-	CASSYAAMNTEAFF	TGTGCCAGCAGTTATGCGGCAATGAACACTGAAGCTTTCTTT
TRBV28	TRBJ1-5	-	-	CASSLVAGRGQQPQHF	TGTGCCAGCAGTTTGGTAGCAGGTAGAGGGCAACAGCCCCAGCATTTT
TRBV6-6	TRBJ2-3	-	-	CASTLIYTDTQYF	TGTGCCAGCACCTTGATATACACAGATACGCAGTATTTT
TRBV7-6	TRBJ2-3	-	TRBD2	CASSLALGLAGGTQGADTQYF	TGTGCCAGCAGCTTAGCCCTGGGACTAGCGGGAGGTACCCAGGGGGCAGATACGCAGTATTTT
TRBV9	TRBJ2-1	-	-	CASSEVSGLTYNEQFF	TGTGCCAGCAGCGAAGTATCGGGACTGACCTACAATGAGCAGTTCTTC
TRBV6-5	TRBJ1-1	-	-	CASSPSGDWGTEAFF	TGTGCCAGCAGCCCCTCGGGGGATTGGGGCACTGAAGCTTTCTTT
TRBV19	TRBJ2-7	-	-	CASSLNRARRSYEQYF	TGTGCCAGTAGCCTAAACAGGGCAAGGAGGTCCTACGAGCAGTACTTC
TRBV6-5	TRBJ2-7	-	TRBD2	CASSPRTSNHEQYF	TGTGCCAGCAGTCCCAGGACTAGCAACCACGAGCAGTACTTC
TRBV14	TRBJ2-5	-	-	CASSQRLRVQETQYF	TGTGCCAGCAGCCAACGCCTCAGGGTGCAAGAGACCCAGTACTTC
TRBV30	TRBJ2-7	-	-	CAWSVRHPTVEQYF	TGTGCCTGGAGTGTACGGCACCCCACCGTCGAGCAGTACTTC
TRBV11-2	TRBJ2-7	-	-	CASSLGQHDYEQYF	TGTGCCAGCAGCCTTGGACAGCATGACTACGAGCAGTACTTC
TRBV10-3	TRBJ1-4	-	TRBD1	CATSSGQSEKLFF	TGTGCCACCAGTTCGGGACAGTCTGAAAAACTGTTTTTT
TRBV2	TRBJ2-1	-	-	CASSEVGGASEQFF	TGTGCCAGCAGTGAAGTTGGGGGGGCAAGCGAGCAGTTCTTC
TRBV29-1	TRBJ2-4	-	-	CSVAGTGNIQYF	TGCAGCGTTGCTGGCACCGGAAACATTCAGTACTTC
TRBV4-3	TRBJ1-5	-	-	CASSQDLVMVASSSNQPQHF	TGCGCCAGCAGCCAAGATCTCGTTATGGTGGCTTCATCTAGCAATCAGCCCCAGCATTTT
TRBV27	TRBJ2-3	once	-	CASGPQGSQYF	TGTGCCAGCGGCCCCCAGGGTTCGCAGTATTTT
TRBV18	TRBJ2-3	-	-	CASSESTDTQYF	TGTGCCAGCTCAGAAAGCACAGATACGCAGTATTTT
TRBV28	TRBJ1-2	-	TRBD1	CASTRGSRGRINYGYTF	TGTGCCAGCACGCGGGGTTCCAGGGGGCGCATTAACTATGGCTACACCTTC
TRBV19	TRBJ2-7	-	-	CASSNRGHPYEQYF	TGTGCCAGTAGTAACAGAGGGCACCCCTACGAGCAGTACTTC
TRBV4-1	TRBJ2-1	-	-	CASSQDRGGTYNEQFF	TGCGCCAGCAGCCAAGACCGCGGCGGAACCTACAATGAGCAGTTCTTC
TRBV7-9	TRBJ2-5	-	-	CASSSPRSGTSETQYF	TGTGCCAGCAGCTCACCAAGATCCGGGACTTCAGAGACCCAGTACTTC
TRBV7-3	TRBJ2-5	-	TRBD1	CASSQRGPGQETQYF	TGTGCCAGCAGCCAAAGGGGGCCCGGGCAAGAGACCCAGTACTTC
TRBV7-2	TRBJ2-1	-	-	CASSLIVGPTYNEQFF	TGTGCCAGCAGCTTGATTGTAGGTCCCACCTACAATGAGCAGTTCTTC
TRBV23-1	TRBJ2-7	once	-	CASSQSLWDYLYEQYF	TGCGCCAGCAGTCAATCATTATGGGATTACCTCTACGAGCAGTACTTC
TRBV5-5	TRBJ2-3	-	TRBD1	CASSPGQSDTQYF	TGTGCCAGCAGCCCGGGACAGTCAGATACGCAGTATTTT
TRBV15	TRBJ1-5	-	-	CATSSAYNQPQHF	TGTGCCACCAGCTCAGCCTACAATCAGCCTCAGCATTTT
TRBV5-4	TRBJ2-5	-	TRBD1	CASSSPGQGVRETQYF	TGTGCCAGCAGCTCTCCGGGACAGGGAGTTCGGGAGACCCAGTACTTC
TRBV5-1	TRBJ2-5	-	-	CASLGTQYF	TGCGCCAGCCTGGGGACCCAGTACTTC
TRBV9	TRBJ2-7	-	TRBD2	CASSVNQLAGGEQYF	TGTGCCAGCAGCGTAAATCAACTAGCGGGAGGCGAGCAGTACTTC
TRBV28	TRBJ1-3	-	TRBD1	CASSFGDRVRNTIYF	TGTGCCAGCAGTTTTGGAGACAGGGTCCGAAACACCATATATTTT
TRBV9	TRBJ2-3	-	TRBD2	CASSAQFGTRTDTQYF	TGTGCCAGCAGCGCACAATTCGGGACTAGGACAGATACGCAGTATTTT
TRBV29-1	TRBJ1-2	-	TRBD1	CSVGRDRTPSYGYTF	TGCAGCGTTGGCCGGGACAGGACTCCGTCGTATGGCTACACCTTC
TRBV7-9	TRBJ1-4	-	-	CASSFSGGGDEKLFF	TGTGCCAGCAGCTTCAGCGGGGGCGGAGATGAAAAACTGTTTTTT
TRBV28	TRBJ1-1	-	-	CASEGDTNTEAFF	TGTGCCAGCGAAGGGGACACGAACACTGAAGCTTTCTTT
TRBV7-2	TRBJ2-7	-	-	CASAFGRSYEQYF	TGTGCCAGCGCCTTCGGCCGCTCCTACGAGCAGTACTTC
TRBV7-3	TRBJ2-7	-	-	CASSLTGTSYEQYF	TGTGCCAGCAGCTTAACAGGGACTTCCTACGAGCAGTACTTC
TRBV7-8	TRBJ2-1	-	-	CASSWGSYSYNEQFF	TGTGCCAGCAGCTGGGGGAGTTACTCCTACAATGAGCAGTTCTTC
TRBV6-6	TRBJ2-5	-	TRBD2	CASSYSGAPFQTQYF	TGTGCCAGCAGTTACAGCGGGGCCCCCTTTCAGACCCAGTACTTC
TRBV10-2	TRBJ2-4	once	-	CASSEGGRQVGIQYF	TGCGCCAGCAGTGAAGGCGGCCGTCAGGTCGGCATTCAGTACTTC